This note documents a single TCR beta chain sequence. This CDR3 has 14 amino acids. The V gene's germline CDR1 is ENHRY and CDR2 SYGVKD. Trimming at V came to 6 bases and at J to 2 bases, leaving 7 bases not matched to a gene. These data originate in a study of blood T cell repertoires in COVID-19. About the research overall: The cDNA or gDNA used as material had been derived from T cells, B-cell-depleted T cells, or PBMCs.

Enrolled through a virtual design, the participants were between roughly 18 and 100 years of age and came from under 25 US areas. Clinical histories supplied by participants themselves formed the basis of cohort assignment. The table came from immunoSEQ multiplex PCR; TCRdb's copy has only in-frame clones and leaves some out. The table has over 250,000 clones, approximately 85% seen once; the top ten hold around 0.9%. Sequencing was done on a sample of PBMCs or T cells enriched from blood (not recorded which). The sequence was obtained from a woman aged 25 to 45 who had recovered from COVID-19. This chain joins TRBV10-3 and TRBJ2-7; 7 bases are a match to TRBD2. This chain's CDR3 is CAISETSYPYEQYF. DNA of the CDR3: TGTGCCATCAGCGAGACTAGCTACCCCTACGAGCAGTACTTC.